This TCR beta chain was captured by sequencing in a study of CD8+CD57+ T cells in acquired aplastic anemia. Across the study: Across the sorted CD4+ and CD8+ cells, DNA amounts averaged approximately 3.1 ug. General study findings and limits: Levels of CD8+ Simpson's diversity were not significantly distinct in patients versus controls.

Note on this clonotype: What it binds is not known.

The CDR3 length is 12 residues. The germline V and J ends were trimmed by 6 bases and 3 bases, with 12 bases remaining between them. Germline CDR1 is DFQATT and CDR2 is SNEGSKA (reference sequence). CDR3 and TCR beta VDJ profiling relied on a genomic DNA template. MiXCR was run by TCRdb on the reads, yielding one entry per CDR3 protein. The sample contains over 150,000 distinct CDR3 sequences, 55% to 65% of which appear only once. Patients sequenced had flow cytometry evidence of CD8+CD57+ cell expansion. Sequencing used sorted CD4+, CD8+, or CD8+CD57+ T cells (not recorded which) from PBMCs. The sequence was obtained from a human donor with aplastic anemia. The chain has TRBV20-1 and TRBJ2-7; no firm D call. The CDR3 region is CSAGDIFYEQYF. As DNA, the CDR3 is TGCAGTGCCGGCGACATCTTCTACGAGCAGTACTTC.